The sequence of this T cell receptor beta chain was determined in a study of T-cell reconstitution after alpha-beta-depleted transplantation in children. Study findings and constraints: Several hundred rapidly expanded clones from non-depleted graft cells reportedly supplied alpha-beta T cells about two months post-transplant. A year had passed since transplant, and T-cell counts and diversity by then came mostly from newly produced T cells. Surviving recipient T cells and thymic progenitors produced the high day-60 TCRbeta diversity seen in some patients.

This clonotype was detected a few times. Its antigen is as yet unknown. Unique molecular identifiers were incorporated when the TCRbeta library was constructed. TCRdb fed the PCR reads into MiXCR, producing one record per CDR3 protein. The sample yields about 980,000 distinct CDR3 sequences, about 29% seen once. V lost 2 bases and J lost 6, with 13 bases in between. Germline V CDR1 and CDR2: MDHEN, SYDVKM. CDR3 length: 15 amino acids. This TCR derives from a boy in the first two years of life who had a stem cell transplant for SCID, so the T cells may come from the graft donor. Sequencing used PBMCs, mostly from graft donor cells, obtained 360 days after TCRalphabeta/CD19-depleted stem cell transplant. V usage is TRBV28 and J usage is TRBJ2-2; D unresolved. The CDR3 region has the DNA TGTGCCAGCAGTTTAGCCAGGACCGGATCCGGGGAGCTGTTTTTT. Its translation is CASSLARTGSGELFF.